This T cell receptor beta chain was captured in a study of Graves' ophthalmopathy and Graves' hyperthyroidism. Study-wide results and limits: Prediction of ophthalmopathy progression reached around 71% sensitivity and around 72% specificity.

RNA transcripts yielded amplified TCR beta CDR3 regions. RT-PCR in the first round used HTBI primers; a second-round multiplex PCR followed. A single record per CDR3 protein comes from TCRdb applying MiXCR to the multiplex PCR reads. The sample contains about 390,000 distinct CDR3 sequences, 17% of which appear only once. The CDR3 is 15 residues long. Trimming took 5 bases from V and 5 from J, leaving 16 bases between them. Germline V gives CDR1 MDHEN, CDR2 SYDVKM. The sample holds a few counts of this clonotype. Antigen: not known. The authors diagnosed from clinical symptoms, serum thyroxine, TRAb, thyroid ultrasound and orbital computed tomography.

Material for sequencing was peripheral blood. This clonotype originated in an adult woman with stable Graves' hyperthyroidism. The rearrangement joins TRBV28 to TRBJ1-5, with D possibly being TRBD1 (6 bases). The CDR3 nucleotides read TGTGCCAGCAGTCCAGAGGCAGGGGTAGATCAGCCCCAGCATTTT. Translating it yields CASSPEAGVDQPQHF.